This T cell receptor beta chain was captured in a study of tissue T cells after allogeneic stem cell transplantation. Comment on this clone: The gene names given are mouse names. The read ends 1 residue shy of where the CDR3 ends; the end is completed using the germline J gene.

Germline values: CDR1 GKSSPN, CDR2 SITVG. V was pared by 3 bases and J by 2 bases, with 3 bases of the junction left unmatched. The CDR3 is 15 residues long. Only in-frame clones appear in the TCRdb table, and some are missing; sequencing was by immunoSEQ multiplex PCR. The sample lists about 22,000 clones, just under 75% seen once, with approximately 0.72% in the top ten. Sequencing input: spleen. The receptor was derived from a female BALB/c mouse in good health. Mouse MHC haplotype: H2-d. The chain recombines TRBV31 with TRBJ1-3; TRBD1 aligns across 11 bases. The CDR3 reads CAWRGGQGAGNTLYF. The sequenced CDR3 bases are TGTGCCTGGAGAGGGGGACAGGGGGCTGGAAATACGCTCTAT.